This TCR beta chain was found in a study of blood T cell repertoires in COVID-19. Across the whole study: Acute-phase and convalescent COVID-19 samples originated in the United States, Italy and Spain. The analysed material was cDNA or gDNA that came from T cells, B-cell-depleted T cells, or PBMCs.

Under the authors' procedure: Reference gene primers were amplified, and this amplification served to estimate nucleated cell counts. Sequencing used immunoSEQ multiplex PCR; TCRdb keeps in-frame clones, though not all of them. That table gives V, J and clone size, and the DNA gave D and trimming. The sample includes roughly 100,000 clones, about two thirds seen only once; the top ten take approximately 0.9%. The V end was cut by 2 bases, the J end by 1 base, with 4 bases between. This CDR3 comprises 13 residues. Germline V CDR1 and CDR2: MNHEY, SVGEGT. This chain connects TRBV6-2 or TRBV6-3 to TRBJ2-3; D ambiguous. The material sequenced was peripheral blood. The TCR comes from a human donor with acute or convalescent COVID-19. The donor label of this sample is uncertain. CDR3 sequence (DNA): TGTGCCAGCAGTTACGTAGGCACAGATACGCAGTATTTT. Translation gives CASSYVGTDTQYF.